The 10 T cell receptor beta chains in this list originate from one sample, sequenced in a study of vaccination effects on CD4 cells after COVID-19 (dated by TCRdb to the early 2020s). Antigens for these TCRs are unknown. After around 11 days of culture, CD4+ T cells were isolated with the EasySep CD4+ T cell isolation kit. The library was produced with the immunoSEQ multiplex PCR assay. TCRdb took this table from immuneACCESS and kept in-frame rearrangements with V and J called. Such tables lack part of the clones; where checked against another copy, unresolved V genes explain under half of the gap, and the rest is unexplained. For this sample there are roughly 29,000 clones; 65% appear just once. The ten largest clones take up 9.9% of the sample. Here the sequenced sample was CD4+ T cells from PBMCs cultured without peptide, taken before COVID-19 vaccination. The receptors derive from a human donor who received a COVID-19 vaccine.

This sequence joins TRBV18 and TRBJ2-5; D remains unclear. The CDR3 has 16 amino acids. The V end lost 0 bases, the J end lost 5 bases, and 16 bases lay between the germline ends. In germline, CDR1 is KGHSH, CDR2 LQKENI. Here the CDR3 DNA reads TGTGCCAGCTCACCACCCCTCACTCGGTCTCAGGAGACCCAGTACTTC. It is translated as CASSPPLTRSQETQYF.

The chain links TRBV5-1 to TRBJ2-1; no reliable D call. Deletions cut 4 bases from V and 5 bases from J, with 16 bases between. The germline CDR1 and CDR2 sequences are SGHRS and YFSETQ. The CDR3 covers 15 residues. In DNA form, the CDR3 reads TGCGCCAGCAGCGTACAGTCGGACCTCGACAATGAGCAGTTCTTC. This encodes CASSVQSDLDNEQFF.

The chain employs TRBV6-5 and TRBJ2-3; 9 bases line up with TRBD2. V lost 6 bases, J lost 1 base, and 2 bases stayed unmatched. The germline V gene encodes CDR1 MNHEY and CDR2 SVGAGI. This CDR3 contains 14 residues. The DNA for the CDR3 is TGTGCCAGCAGCCGCGGGGGGGGCACAGATACGCAGTATTTT. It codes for CASSRGGGTDTQYF.

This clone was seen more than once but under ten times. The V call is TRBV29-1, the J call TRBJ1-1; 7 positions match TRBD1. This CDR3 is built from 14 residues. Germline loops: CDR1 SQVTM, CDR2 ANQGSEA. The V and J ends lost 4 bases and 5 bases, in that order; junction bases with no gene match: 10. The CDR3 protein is CSVVTRGRGTEAFF. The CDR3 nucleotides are TGCAGCGTTGTCACGAGGGGGCGCGGAACTGAAGCTTTCTTT.

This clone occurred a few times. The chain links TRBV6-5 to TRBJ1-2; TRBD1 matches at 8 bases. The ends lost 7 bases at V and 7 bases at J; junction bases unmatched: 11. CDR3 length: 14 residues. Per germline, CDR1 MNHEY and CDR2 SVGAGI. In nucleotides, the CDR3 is TGTGCCAGCATGAGTCCAGGGGGCGCCTTTGGCTACACCTTC. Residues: CASMSPGGAFGYTF.

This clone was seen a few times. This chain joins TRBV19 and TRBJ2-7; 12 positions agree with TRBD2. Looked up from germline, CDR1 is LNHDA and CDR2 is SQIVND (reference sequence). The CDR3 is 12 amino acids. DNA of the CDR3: TGTGCGACGACTAGCGGGAGCCACGAGCAGTACTTC. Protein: CATTSGSHEQYF.

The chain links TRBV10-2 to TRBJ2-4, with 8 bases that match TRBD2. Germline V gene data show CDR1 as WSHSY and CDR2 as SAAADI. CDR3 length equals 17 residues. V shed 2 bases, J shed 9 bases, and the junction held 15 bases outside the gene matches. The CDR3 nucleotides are TGCGCCAGCAGTGAGAGGATGGCTAGCGGGCCACGGAGCATTCAGTACTTC. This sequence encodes CASSERMASGPRSIQYF.

CDR3 DNA: TGTGCCAGCAGCTTAAGGTGGGATTCCTACGAGCAGTACTTC. Translating it yields CASSLRWDSYEQYF. The V call is TRBV11-2, the J call TRBJ2-7; D remains unclear. The CDR3 is made up of 14 amino acids. V dropped 2 bases and J dropped 1 base, with 9 bases sitting between them. Germline CDR1 is SGHAT and CDR2 is FQNNGV.

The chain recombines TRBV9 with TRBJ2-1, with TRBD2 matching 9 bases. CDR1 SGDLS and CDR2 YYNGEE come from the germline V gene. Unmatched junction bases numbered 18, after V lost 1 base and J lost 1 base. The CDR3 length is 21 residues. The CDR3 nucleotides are TGTGCCAGCAGCGTAAGGGTTTCGGCGGGAGGGCCGTTAATGTCCTACAATGAGCAGTTCTTC. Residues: CASSVRVSAGGPLMSYNEQFF.

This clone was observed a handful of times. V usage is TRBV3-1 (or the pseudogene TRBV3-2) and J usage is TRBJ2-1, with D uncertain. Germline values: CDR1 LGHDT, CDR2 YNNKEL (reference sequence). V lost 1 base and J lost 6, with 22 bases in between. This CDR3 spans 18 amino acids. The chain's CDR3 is CASSQAGDFPIGSNEQFF. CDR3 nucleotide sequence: TGTGCCAGCAGCCAAGCGGGCGACTTTCCCATCGGGTCCAATGAGCAGTTCTTC.